This T cell receptor beta chain was observed in a study of cytomegalovirus exposure and HLA in healthy donors. CDR1 is SSHAT, CDR2 FNYEAQ, per germline (reference sequence). The CDR3 runs to 15 residues. The trim removed 5 bases at V and 5 bases at J, leaving 6 bases unmatched. Primers for the PCR totalled 60 Vbeta and 13 Jbeta. Assay: immunoSEQ multiplex PCR; the TCRdb copy retains only in-frame clones and omits some. The data show under 85,000 clones, around 80% seen once. This clonotype was sampled from a young woman in good health and CMV-seronegative. This rearrangement joins TRBV7-7 to TRBJ1-4; 9 bases are shared with TRBD1. Input material: PBMCs. The chain's CDR3 is CASSPAGTGNEKLFF. CDR3 sequence (DNA): TGTGCCAGCAGCCCCGCCGGGACAGGGAATGAAAAACTGTTTTTT.